This paragraph reports one TCR beta chain. Its antigen is unidentified. Generated by immunoSEQ multiplex PCR, the TCRdb table keeps only in-frame clones and is missing some. The sample yields tens of thousands of clones, 80% to 90% seen once. There are 15 residues in the CDR3. The V end was cut by 2 bases, the J end by 0 bases, with 10 bases between. CDR1 and CDR2 (germline): MNHEY, SVGAGI. Time point of the sample: week 5, during vaccination. In every dose of vaccine, 300 ug of mutant IDH1 20-mer peptide was given alongside topical imiquimod. The sample originates from a study of a mutant IDH1 vaccine in newly diagnosed glioma.

Sequenced material: PBMCs, taken from a glioma patient whose treatment included an IDH1 peptide vaccine. The chain couples TRBV6-5 to TRBJ1-1, with D unclear. This TCR was sampled from a man aged 45 to 65 with glioma. The CDR3 region is CASSYRGPMNTEAFF. CDR3 bases: TGTGCCAGCAGTTACCGCGGACCAATGAACACTGAAGCTTTCTTT.